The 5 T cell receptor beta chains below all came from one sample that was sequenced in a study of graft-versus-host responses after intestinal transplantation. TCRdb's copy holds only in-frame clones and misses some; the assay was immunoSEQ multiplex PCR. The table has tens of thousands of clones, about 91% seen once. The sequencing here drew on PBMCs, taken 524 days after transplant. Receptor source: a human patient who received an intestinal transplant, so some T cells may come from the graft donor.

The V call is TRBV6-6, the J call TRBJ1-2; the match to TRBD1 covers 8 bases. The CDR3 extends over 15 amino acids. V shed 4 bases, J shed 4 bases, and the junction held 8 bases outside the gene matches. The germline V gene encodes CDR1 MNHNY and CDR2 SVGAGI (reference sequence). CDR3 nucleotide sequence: TGTGCCAGCAGTTTCGACAGGGGAAACCCCTATGGCTACACCTTC. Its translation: CASSFDRGNPYGYTF.

The CDR3 DNA reads as TGCAGCGTTGCCCGGGGGACCACTGAAGCTTTCTTT. Translation gives CSVARGTTEAFF. The V call is TRBV29-1, the J call TRBJ1-1; tentatively, D is TRBD1 (5 bases). CDR1 is SQVTM and CDR2 is ANQGSEA in the germline V gene. This CDR3 region has 12 residues. With 4 bases removed from V and 4 bases from J, the gap between germline ends came to 10 bases. Supplemented by reference TRBV29-1 and TRBJ1-1, the full variable domain reads SAVISQKPSRDICQRGTSLTIQCQVDSQVTMMFWYRQQPGQSLTLIATANQGSEATYESGFVIDKFPISRPNLTFSTLTVSNMSPEDSSIYLCSVARGTTEAFFGQGTRLTVV.

The CDR3 loop is CASSYSGGGTDTQYF. CDR3 DNA: TGTGCCAGCAGCTACTCGGGGGGCGGAACAGATACGCAGTATTTT. The rearrangement uses TRBV5-4 and TRBJ2-3, with D tentatively TRBD2 (7 bases). V was cut by 3 bases and J by 3 bases, with 14 bases left in between. Germline V gene lookup returns CDR1 SGHNT and CDR2 YYREEE (reference sequence). The length of the CDR3 is 15 residues.

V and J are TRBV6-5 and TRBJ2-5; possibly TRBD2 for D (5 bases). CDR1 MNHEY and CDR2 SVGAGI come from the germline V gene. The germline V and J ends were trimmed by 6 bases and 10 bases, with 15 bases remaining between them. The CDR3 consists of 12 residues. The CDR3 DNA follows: TGTGCCAGCAGCCCTCTGGGAGACTACCAGTACTTC. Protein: CASSPLGDYQYF.

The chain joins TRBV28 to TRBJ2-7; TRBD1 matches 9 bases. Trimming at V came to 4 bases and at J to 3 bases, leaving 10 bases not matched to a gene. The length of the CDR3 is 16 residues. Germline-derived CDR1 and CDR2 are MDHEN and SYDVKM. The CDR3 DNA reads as TGTGCCAGCAGTTCAACTTCCGGGACAGGGAACTACGAGCAGTACTTC. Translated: CASSSTSGTGNYEQYF. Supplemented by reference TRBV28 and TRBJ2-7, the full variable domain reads DVKVTQSSRYLVKRTGEKVFLECVQDMDHENMFWYRQDPGLGLRLIYFSYDVKMKEKGDIPEGYSVSREKKERFSLILESASTNQTSMYLCASSSTSGTGNYEQYFGPGTRLTVT.